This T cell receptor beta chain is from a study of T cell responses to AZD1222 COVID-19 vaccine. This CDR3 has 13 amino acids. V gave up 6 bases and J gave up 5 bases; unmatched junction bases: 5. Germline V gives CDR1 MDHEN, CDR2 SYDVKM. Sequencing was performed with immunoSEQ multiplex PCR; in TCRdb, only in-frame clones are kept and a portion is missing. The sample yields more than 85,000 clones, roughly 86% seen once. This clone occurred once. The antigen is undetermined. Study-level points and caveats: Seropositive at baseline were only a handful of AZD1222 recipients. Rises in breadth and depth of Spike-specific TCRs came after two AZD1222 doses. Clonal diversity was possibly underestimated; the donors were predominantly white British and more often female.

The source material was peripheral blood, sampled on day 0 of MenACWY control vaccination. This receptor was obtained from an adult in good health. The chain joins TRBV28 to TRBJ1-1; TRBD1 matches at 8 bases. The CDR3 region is CASSHRTGTEAFF. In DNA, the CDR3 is TGTGCCAGCAGCCACAGGACAGGGACTGAAGCTTTCTTT.